The T cell receptor beta chain described here comes from a study of T cells after yellow fever vaccination. Turning to the study itself: SMART-Seq v4 Ultra Low Input prepared the low-cell-number fractions. General study findings and limits: Compared with primary, the secondary response was weaker and peaked at day 5, not 15. Most clones from primary vaccination were detected again post-booster (about 95% CD4, roughly 85% CD8).

This clonotype was detected only a few times. Its antigen remains unknown. One entry per CDR3 protein, called by TCRdb with MiXCR from the 5' RACE reads. The sample holds about 340,000 distinct CDR3 sequences, almost 4% seen once. Germline V gene data show CDR1 as SGHTA and CDR2 as FQGNSA. Trimming pared 5 bases from V and 5 bases from J, leaving 9 bases between. The CDR3 spans 12 residues. The chain is built from TRBV7-2 and TRBJ2-5, with D perhaps matching TRBD1 (5 bases). The TCR was taken from a man aged 18 to 29 who received the YFV17D yellow fever vaccine. The starting material was PBMCs, obtained 5 days after the yellow fever booster vaccination. The CDR3 DNA follows: TGTGCCAGCAGCAGACAGATGGAGACCCAGTACTTC. It codes for CASSRQMETQYF.